This T cell receptor (beta chain) was found in a study of cytotoxic CD8 clonotypes in ibrutinib-treated CLL. Study details: Specimens for response were gathered following a median approximately 12 months of therapy, spanning 6 to 36.

The repertoire was sequenced with immunoSEQ multiplex PCR; TCRdb's copy has only in-frame clones and lacks some. Of about 12,000 clones listed, 55% to 65% were seen once; the top ten hold 25%. Whole-study findings and limits: Sustained-remission patients were sampled at one set of times and progressing patients at different ones. Clonality correlated strongly with circulating CD8+ T cells and exceeded age-matched healthy donors at baseline.

Comment on this clone: Its antigen is not known.

Germline-derived CDR1 and CDR2 are SEHNR and FQNEAQ (reference sequence). Germline trimming cut 6 bases from V and 2 bases from J; bases unmatched to any gene: 10. The CDR3 covers 16 residues. The material sequenced was PBMCs, taken before ibrutinib treatment. The TCR comes from a human donor with chronic lymphocytic leukemia. The rearrangement joins TRBV7-9 to TRBJ1-5; 7 nucleotides agree with TRBD1. Here the CDR3 DNA reads TGTGCCAGCAGTCCTAAGGGGGACAGCGGCAATCAGCCCCAGCATTTT. Protein: CASSPKGDSGNQPQHF.